Listed below are T cell receptor beta chains from one sample, sequenced in a study of Graves' ophthalmopathy and Graves' hyperthyroidism. One entry per CDR3 protein results from TCRdb running MiXCR on the multiplex PCR reads. The sample records roughly 1.1 million distinct CDR3 sequences, approximately 35% being singletons. Sequenced input: peripheral blood or thyroid tissue (not recorded which). These receptors all come from an adult man with Graves' hyperthyroidism. CDR3s include the opening cysteine and the closing phenylalanine or tryptophan. A D gene is named only where the DNA matches it firmly. Not every row has a clone size; where given, it reads once, few, many or a size class.

D,J,V,size,CDR3,DNA
-,TRBJ1-2,TRBV10-2,-,CASSESGGAGYTF,TGCGCCAGCAGTGAGTCAGGGGGGGCTGGCTACACCTTC
-,TRBJ1-2,TRBV6-5,many,CASSYEATYGYTF,TGTGCCAGCAGCTACGAGGCTACCTATGGCTACACCTTC
-,TRBJ1-2,TRBV7-9,-,CASGQSQSYGYTF,TGTGCCAGCGGACAGTCCCAGAGCTATGGCTACACCTTC
TRBD1,TRBJ1-5,TRBV12-3/TRBV12-4,-,CASSWSETGAQHF,TGTGCCAGCAGTTGGTCAGAAACAGGGGCCCAGCATTTT
-,TRBJ1-1,TRBV10-3,few,CANNEKTPGGTEAFF,TGTGCCAACAACGAAAAGACACCAGGAGGGACTGAAGCTTTCTTT
-,TRBJ1-3,TRBV7-2,many,CASSRSGSGNTIYF,TGTGCCAGCAGCCGTTCGGGGTCTGGAAACACCATATATTTT
-,TRBJ1-6,TRBV6-1,-,CASSPPGDRSPLHF,TGTGCCAGCAGTCCCCCGGGGGACCGTTCACCCCTCCACTTT
-,TRBJ2-7,TRBV20-1,many,CSAREPQGSNYEQYF,TGCAGTGCTAGAGAGCCACAGGGATCCAACTACGAGCAGTACTTC
TRBD1,TRBJ1-1,TRBV28,few,CASTGQANTEAFF,TGTGCCAGCACCGGACAGGCGAACACTGAAGCTTTCTTT
-,TRBJ1-6,TRBV10-3,-,CAISASSPLHF,TGTGCCATCAGTGCCAGTTCACCCCTCCACTTT
-,TRBJ2-7,TRBV6-5,many,CASRYDRTSYEQYF,TGTGCCAGCAGGTACGACAGGACCTCCTACGAGCAGTACTTC
-,TRBJ1-1,TRBV29-1,many,CILRWGTEAFF,TGCATACTTCGGTGGGGGACTGAAGCTTTCTTT
-,TRBJ2-2,TRBV14,-,CASSQGIRTGELSW,TGTGCCAGCAGCCAAGGAATCAGAACCGGGGAGCTGTCTTGG
TRBD1,TRBJ1-6,TRBV10-3,-,CAILAGQGDSPLHF,TGTGCCATTCTAGCGGGACAGGGTGATTCACCCCTCCACTTT
TRBD1,TRBJ1-5,TRBV2,-,CARGGQGVGQPQHF,TGTGCTAGGGGGGGACAGGGAGTAGGGCAGCCCCAGCATTTT
TRBD1,TRBJ1-6,TRBV11-2,-,CASSARDRASPLHF,TGTGCCAGCAGTGCTAGGGACAGGGCTTCACCCCTCCACTTT
-,TRBJ2-7,TRBV10-3,many,CAISDRAAYEQYF,TGTGCCATCAGTGACAGGGCAGCCTACGAGCAGTACTTC
-,TRBJ1-5,TRBV27,few,CASSSIRDRNSNQPQHF,TGTGCCAGCAGTTCTATCCGTGACAGGAATAGCAATCAGCCCCAGCATTTT
-,TRBJ1-5,TRBV7-9,-,CASSFSGSVNQPQHF,TGTGCCAGCAGCTTTTCGGGTAGTGTAAATCAGCCCCAGCATTTT
-,TRBJ2-7,TRBV10-2,few,CASSETGKPSYEQYF,TGCGCCAGCAGTGAAACAGGCAAGCCCTCCTACGAGCAGTACTTC
-,TRBJ1-6,TRBV9,many,CASSTQGIGSPLHF,TGTGCCAGCAGCACGCAAGGGATCGGTTCACCCCTCCACTTT
TRBD1,TRBJ1-5,TRBV19,many,CASRTGGRGDQPQHF,TGTGCCAGTAGAACAGGGGGTCGAGGAGATCAGCCCCAGCATTTT
TRBD1,TRBJ2-7,TRBV12-3/TRBV12-4,few,CASSHFGTGKTYEQYF,TGTGCCAGCAGTCATTTCGGGACAGGGAAAACTTACGAGCAGTACTTC
TRBD1,TRBJ2-2,TRBV5-1,-,CASSYSGGSTGELFF,TGCGCCAGCAGCTACTCAGGGGGCTCCACCGGGGAGCTGTTTTTT
-,TRBJ2-7,TRBV4-1,-,CASSETGALYEQYF,TGCGCCAGCAGCGAAACCGGAGCGCTCTACGAGCAGTACTTC
TRBD2,TRBJ2-5,TRBV28,-,CASNSGRQETQYF,TGTGCCAGCAATAGCGGGAGACAGGAGACCCAGTACTTC
-,TRBJ2-7,TRBV29-1,many,CSVALGQYEQYF,TGCAGCGTGGCCTTAGGGCAATACGAGCAGTACTTC
-,TRBJ2-7,TRBV4-2,-,CASSKSTLSRYEQYF,TGTGCCAGCAGCAAATCCACATTATCGCGCTACGAGCAGTACTTC
-,TRBJ1-2,TRBV12-3/TRBV12-4,many,CASSRVGSYTF,TGTGCCAGCAGCCGAGTGGGGTCCTACACCTTC
-,TRBJ1-5,TRBV20-1,many,CSARAPGERQPQHF,TGCAGTGCTAGAGCCCCCGGGGAACGGCAGCCCCAGCATTTT
-,TRBJ2-7,TRBV7-2,many,CASSSPGLPPEDIEQYF,TGTGCCAGCAGCTCCCCTGGGTTGCCCCCGGAGGACATCGAGCAGTACTTC
-,TRBJ2-5,TRBV29-1,many,CSVEYFQETQYF,TGCAGCGTTGAATACTTCCAAGAGACCCAGTACTTC
-,TRBJ1-1,TRBV5-1,-,CASSNLGWAEAFF,TGTGCCAGCAGCAACTTAGGATGGGCTGAAGCTTTCTTT
-,TRBJ2-5,TRBV6-5,many,CASSTGDGETQYF,TGTGCCAGCAGTACCGGAGATGGGGAGACCCAGTACTTC
TRBD1,TRBJ2-7,TRBV4-2,-,CASTQGQGNYEQYF,TGTGCCAGTACCCAAGGACAGGGGAACTACGAGCAGTACTTC
-,TRBJ1-5,TRBV9,-,CASSVGSQPQHF,TGTGCCAGCAGCGTAGGATCTCAGCCCCAGCATTTT
-,TRBJ1-5,TRBV6-1,many,CASSEVGDQPQHF,TGTGCCAGCAGTGAAGTTGGAGATCAGCCCCAGCATTTT